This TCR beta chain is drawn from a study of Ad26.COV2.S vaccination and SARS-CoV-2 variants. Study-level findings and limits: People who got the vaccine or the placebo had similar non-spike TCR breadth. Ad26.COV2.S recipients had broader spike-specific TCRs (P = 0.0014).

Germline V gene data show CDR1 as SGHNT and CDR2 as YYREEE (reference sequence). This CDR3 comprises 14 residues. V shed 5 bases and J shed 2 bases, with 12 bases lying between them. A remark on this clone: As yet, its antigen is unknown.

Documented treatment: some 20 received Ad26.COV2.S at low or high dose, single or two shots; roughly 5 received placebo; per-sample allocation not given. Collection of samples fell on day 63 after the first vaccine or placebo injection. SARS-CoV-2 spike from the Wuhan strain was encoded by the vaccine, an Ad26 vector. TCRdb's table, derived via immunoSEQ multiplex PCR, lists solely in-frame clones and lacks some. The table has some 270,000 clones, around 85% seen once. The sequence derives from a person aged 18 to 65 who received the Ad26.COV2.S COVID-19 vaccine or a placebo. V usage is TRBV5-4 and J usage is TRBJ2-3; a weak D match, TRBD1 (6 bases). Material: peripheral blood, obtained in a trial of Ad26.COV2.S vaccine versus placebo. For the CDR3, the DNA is TGTGCCAGCAGGGAGGACAGACTCACAGATACGCAGTATTTT. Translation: CASREDRLTDTQYF.